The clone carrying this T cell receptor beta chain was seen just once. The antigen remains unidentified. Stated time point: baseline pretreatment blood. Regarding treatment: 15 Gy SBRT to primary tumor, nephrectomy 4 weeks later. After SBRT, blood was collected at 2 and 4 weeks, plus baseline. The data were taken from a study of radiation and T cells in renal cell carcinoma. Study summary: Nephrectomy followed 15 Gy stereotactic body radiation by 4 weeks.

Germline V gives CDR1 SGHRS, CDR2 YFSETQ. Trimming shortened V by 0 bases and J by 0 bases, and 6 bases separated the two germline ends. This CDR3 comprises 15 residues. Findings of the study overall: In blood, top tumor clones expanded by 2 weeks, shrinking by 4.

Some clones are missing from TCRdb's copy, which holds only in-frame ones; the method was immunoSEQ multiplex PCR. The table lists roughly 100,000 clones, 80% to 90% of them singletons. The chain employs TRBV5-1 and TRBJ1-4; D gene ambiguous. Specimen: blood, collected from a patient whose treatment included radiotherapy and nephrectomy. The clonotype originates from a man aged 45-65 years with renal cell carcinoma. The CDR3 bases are TGCGCCAGCAGCTTGGCCCCAACAACTAATGAAAAACTGTTTTTT. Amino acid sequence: CASSLAPTTNEKLFF.